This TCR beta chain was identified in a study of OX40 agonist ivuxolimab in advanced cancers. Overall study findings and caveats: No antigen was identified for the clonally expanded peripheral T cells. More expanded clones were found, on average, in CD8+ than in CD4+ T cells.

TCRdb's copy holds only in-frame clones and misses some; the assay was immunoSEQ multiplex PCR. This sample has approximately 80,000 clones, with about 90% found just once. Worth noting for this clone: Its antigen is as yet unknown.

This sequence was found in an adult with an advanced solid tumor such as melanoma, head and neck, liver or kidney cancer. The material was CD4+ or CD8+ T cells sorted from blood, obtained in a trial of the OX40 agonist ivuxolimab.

The CDR3 spells CAWKRSSRGYGYTF. CDR3 nucleotides: TGTGCCTGGAAGAGGAGCAGCAGGGGCTATGGCTACACCTTC. V usage is TRBV30 and J usage is TRBJ1-2; a possible D gene is TRBD1 (6 bases). The V gene's germline CDR1 is GTSNPN and CDR2 SVGIG (reference sequence). Deletions cut 4 bases from V and 4 bases from J, with 16 bases between. This CDR3 has 14 amino acids.